The rows below give T cell receptor beta chains drawn from one sample of a study of blood T cells in healthy people across ages. TCRdb re-derived calls from the 5' RACE reads in MiXCR, one entry per CDR3 protein. The data show around 1.5 million distinct CDR3 sequences, almost 60% seen once. The sequenced sample consisted of blood. These TCRs come from a man between 18 and 29 years old in good health. The CDR3 runs from the conserved cysteine through the conserved F or W. D genes are given only for firm matches. Clone size is stated in some rows and not others, as once, few, many or a class when expanded.

clone_size cdr3_length j_call v_call d_call cdr3_nt cdr3_aa
. 13 TRBJ2-3 TRBV9 . TGTGCCAGCGGTGGGCCGAGAGCAGATACGCAGTATTTT CASGGPRADTQYF
. 15 TRBJ1-2 TRBV6-5 TRBD1 TGTACCAGCAGCCTTACAGGGGGCAGGTCCTATGGCTACACCTTC CTSSLTGGRSYGYTF
few 15 TRBJ2-7 TRBV4-1 TRBD1 TGCGCCAGCAGCCAAGACGGGACAGCAACCTACGAGCAGTACTTC CASSQDGTATYEQYF
few 9 TRBJ1-2 TRBV29-1 . TGCAGCGTTTCCGAGGGCTACACCTTC CSVSEGYTF
. 14 TRBJ1-1 TRBV21-1 . TGTGCCAGCAGCAAAATTGGGCTTTGCACTGAAGCTTTCTTT CASSKIGLCTEAFF
. 15 TRBJ1-6 TRBV20-1 . TGCAGTGCTAGAACCGGACAGAACTATAATTCACCCCTCCACTTT CSARTGQNYNSPLHF
. 14 TRBJ2-5 TRBV7-2 TRBD2 TGTGCCAGCAGCCATCGGGACTATCAAGAGACCCAGTACTTC CASSHRDYQETQYF
. 16 TRBJ2-7 TRBV7-9 TRBD1 TGTGCCAGCAGCCCCTGGGACAGGAACCCCCCTTACGAGCAGTACTTC CASSPWDRNPPYEQYF
. 14 TRBJ2-5 TRBV21-1 . TGTGCCACTCCGGGGGAGGGGGACGAGGAGACCCAGTACTTC CATPGEGDEETQYF
few 16 TRBJ2-1 TRBV6-6 TRBD1 TGTGCCAGCAGTTTCTTTCCGACAGGGACGGACAATGAGCAGTTCTTC CASSFFPTGTDNEQFF
once 14 TRBJ1-4 TRBV15 . TGTGCCACCAGCAGAGTACAGGCTAATGAAAAACTGTTTTTT CATSRVQANEKLFF
. 15 TRBJ2-5 TRBV6-1 TRBD2 TGTGCCAGCAGTTATGGGGGGGTAGATGGTGAGACCCAGTACTTC CASSYGGVDGETQYF
. 15 TRBJ1-2 TRBV2 . TGTGCCAGCAGTGAAGGGACCCCCAGCTCCTATGGCTACACCTTC CASSEGTPSSYGYTF
. 15 TRBJ2-3 TRBV20-1 . TGCAGTGCTATTCATGGAGGGCCGTCAACAGATACGCAGTATTTT CSAIHGGPSTDTQYF
few 15 TRBJ1-2 TRBV12-3/TRBV12-4 TRBD1 TGTGCCAGCAGTTCCGGGACAGGGGTCGGATATGGCTACACCTTC CASSSGTGVGYGYTF
. 13 TRBJ2-1 TRBV4-1 . TGCGCCAGCAGCCAATTGGACAACAATGAGCAGTTCTTC CASSQLDNNEQFF
. 14 TRBJ1-1 TRBV5-1 . TGCGCCAGCAGCTATGGAACAGGGCGGGATGAAGCTTTCTTT CASSYGTGRDEAFF
. 18 TRBJ2-1 TRBV4-3 TRBD2 TGCGCCAGCAGCCAAGAAGGGGGGAGCGGGGGTCCAGACAATGAGCAGTTCTTC CASSQEGGSGGPDNEQFF
. 17 TRBJ2-7 TRBV21-1 . TGTGCCAGCAGCCCTCATAAGACATTCGACCTCTCCTACGAGCAGTACTTC CASSPHKTFDLSYEQYF
. 18 TRBJ1-5 TRBV28 . TGTGCCAGCAGTTTATCTAGGTGGGCTGGGGGGAACAAACAGCCCCAGCATTTT CASSLSRWAGGNKQPQHF
few 16 TRBJ2-7 TRBV4-1 TRBD1 TGCGCCAGCAGCCCTCACGGACAGGACCTTTCCTACGAGCAGTACTTC CASSPHGQDLSYEQYF
. 14 TRBJ1-6 TRBV2 TRBD1 TGTGCCAGCAGTGAACGGACAGGGCCTTCACCCCTCCACTTT CASSERTGPSPLHF
. 12 TRBJ1-2 TRBV6-1 TRBD1 TGTGCCATCGGGACAGAGAACTATGGCTACACCTTC CAIGTENYGYTF
. 12 TRBJ2-1 TRBV2 . TGTGCCAGCAGGGGCGGTTTCGGGGAGCAGTTCTTC CASRGGFGEQFF
. 16 TRBJ2-7 TRBV24-1 TRBD2 TGTGCCACCAGTGACCTCACTAGCGGGGGGTTCTACGAGCAGTACTTC CATSDLTSGGFYEQYF
. 14 TRBJ2-7 TRBV20-1 . TGCAGTGCTAGAGTATGGGGGGCGGGCTACGAGCAGTACTTC CSARVWGAGYEQYF
. 13 TRBJ2-3 TRBV3-1 . TGTGCCAGCAGCCAAGACGCCATAGATACGCAGTATTTT CASSQDAIDTQYF
. 13 TRBJ1-1 TRBV20-1 . TGCAGTGCAAGACAGGCGACGAACACTGAAGCTTTCTTT CSARQATNTEAFF
. 15 TRBJ1-5 TRBV20-1 TRBD1 TGCAGTGCCGAGGGCCCGGGACAGGGGCATCAGCCCCAGCATTTT CSAEGPGQGHQPQHF
. 12 TRBJ2-7 TRBV14 TRBD1 TGTGCCAGCGGACCCGACAGGGTCGAGCAGTACTTC CASGPDRVEQYF
few 18 TRBJ2-7 TRBV4-1 TRBD2 TGCGCCAGCAGCCAAGAGGTCGGCCTAGCGGGGAGGGGTTACGAGCAGTACTTC CASSQEVGLAGRGYEQYF
. 15 TRBJ1-5 TRBV15 . TGTGCCACCAGTCGTCTTCGGGGATCGGGTCAGCCCCAGCATTTT CATSRLRGSGQPQHF
. 13 TRBJ2-4 TRBV6-5 . TGTGCCAGCAGTTACCAGGGGACACGGGAGCAGTACTTC CASSYQGTREQYF
few 14 TRBJ2-7 TRBV20-1 TRBD1 TGCAGTGCTAGAGGTTGGGACAGGGGTTACGAGCAGTACTTC CSARGWDRGYEQYF